A single sample gave rise to the 25 T cell receptor beta chains below, sequenced in a study of blood T cell repertoires in COVID-19 (dated by TCRdb to the early 2020s). Preparation of the library involved the immunoSEQ multiplex PCR assay. Imported from immuneACCESS, the table was reduced by TCRdb to in-frame sequences with V and J called. These copies leave out some clones; in studies compared against another copy, an unresolved V gene accounts for under half, and the cause of the remainder is not known. The sample data list a few hundred thousand clones, and 87% of these were observed just once. 1.3% of the sample goes to the ten largest clones. Sequenced input: PBMCs or T cells enriched from blood (not recorded which). The receptor source for this set is a man aged 30 to 39 who had recovered from COVID-19.

This chain connects TRBV7-9 to TRBJ1-1; no firm D call. The CDR3 has 12 amino acids. Germline assignment: CDR1 SEHNR and CDR2 FQNEAQ (reference sequence). V gave up 4 bases and J gave up 5 bases, with 8 bases separating them. The chain's CDR3 is CASSWRETEAFF. The CDR3 DNA follows: TGTGCCAGCAGCTGGAGGGAAACTGAAGCTTTCTTT.

J is TRBJ2-7 and V is TRBV5-4, with a tentative D call TRBD2 (5 bases). The CDR3 is made up of 13 amino acids. V was shortened by 1 base and J by 2 bases, with 7 bases between the two germline ends. Germline V gives CDR1 SGHNT, CDR2 YYREEE (reference sequence). In nucleotides, the CDR3 is TGTGCCAGCAGCTTGAGTAGCGCCTACGAGCAGTACTTC. Translating gives CASSLSSAYEQYF.

In this sample, this clone turned up a few times. The V call is TRBV7-9, the J call TRBJ2-1; a weak D match, TRBD2 (6 bases). This CDR3 contains 13 residues. From germline, CDR1 is SEHNR and CDR2 FQNEAQ (reference sequence). Trimming removed 4 bases at V and 4 bases at J, with 8 bases between. CDR3 protein: CASSSGGYNEQFF. DNA for the CDR3: TGTGCCAGCAGCTCCGGGGGTTACAATGAGCAGTTCTTC.

The CDR3 coding sequence is TGTGCCAGCAGCTCGGGACTAGCGGGGGCACTAGCCAAAAACATTCAGTACTTC. Translation gives CASSSGLAGALAKNIQYF. The chain couples TRBV5-4 to TRBJ2-4, with 14 bases lining up with TRBD2. This CDR3 has 18 amino acids. Trimming at V came to 3 bases and at J to 0 bases, leaving 5 bases not matched to a gene. Germline values: CDR1 SGHNT, CDR2 YYREEE (reference sequence).

This chain uses TRBV6-1 with TRBJ1-2; D is unclear. Trimming took off 1 base at V and 0 bases at J, with 9 bases between the two ends. The CDR3 is made up of 15 amino acids. Germline V gene sequence: CDR1 MNHNS, CDR2 SASEGT. CDR3 coding DNA: TGTGCCAGCAGTGAAGGGACTGCTTCTAACTATGGCTACACCTTC. This sequence encodes CASSEGTASNYGYTF.

This chain uses TRBV6-5 with TRBJ1-1, with 8 positions matching TRBD1. With 4 bases clipped from V and 0 bases from J, the junction kept 4 bases outside the gene matches. Germline V lookup: CDR1 MNHEY, CDR2 SVGAGI. CDR3 length equals 15 residues. The CDR3, as DNA: TGTGCCAGCAGTTTAAGGACAGGGATGAACACTGAAGCTTTCTTT. It yields the protein CASSLRTGMNTEAFF.

This chain joins TRBV3-1 (or the pseudogene TRBV3-2) and TRBJ2-3, with TRBD2 matching 16 bases. Germline V gene sequence: CDR1 LGHDT, CDR2 YNNKEL (reference sequence). The J segment lost 2 bases and the V segment lost 0 bases, leaving 5 bases of the junction unmatched. The CDR3 is 19 residues long. CDR3 sequence: CASSQDWGLAGGHTDTQYF. The CDR3 coding sequence is TGTGCCAGCAGCCAAGATTGGGGACTAGCGGGGGGGCACACAGATACGCAGTATTTT.

The chain has TRBV9 and TRBJ1-3; D gene unclear. With 2 bases removed from V and 2 bases from J, the gap between germline ends came to 8 bases. Germline V CDR1 and CDR2: SGDLS, YYNGEE. CDR3 length: 14 residues. In DNA, the CDR3 is TGTGCCAGCAGCGTCGAGGGTCCTGGAAACACCATATATTTT. Residues: CASSVEGPGNTIYF. Full variable domain (rest looked up from reference TRBV9 and TRBJ1-3): DSGVTQTPKHLITATGQRVTLRCSPRSGDLSVYWYQQSLDQGLQFLIQYYNGEERAKGNILERFSAQQFPDLHSELNLSSLELGDSALYFCASSVEGPGNTIYFGEGSWLTVV.

The chain uses TRBV27 and TRBJ2-7, with 8 bases fitting TRBD1. V shed 2 bases, J shed 2 bases, and the junction held 5 bases outside the gene matches. The CDR3 is 15 residues long. CDR1 is MNHEY and CDR2 is SMNVEV in the germline V gene (reference sequence). The CDR3 sequence: CASSLRTRGPYEQYF. CDR3 DNA: TGTGCCAGCAGTTTACGTACCAGGGGGCCCTACGAGCAGTACTTC.

CDR3 coding DNA: TGTGCCAGTAGTATAGGACAGGAAAGTTCACCCCTCCACTTT. Translating gives CASSIGQESSPLHF. This chain joins TRBV19 and TRBJ1-6, with D tentatively TRBD1 (6 bases). Per germline, CDR1 LNHDA and CDR2 SQIVND (reference sequence). V shed 1 base and J shed 9 bases, with 10 bases lying between them. The CDR3 loop spans 14 amino acids. Based on the CDR3 plus reference TRBV19 and TRBJ1-6, the full variable domain is DGGITQSPKYLFRKEGQNVTLSCEQNLNHDAMYWYRQDPGQGLRLIYYSQIVNDFQKGDIAEGYSVSREKKESFPLTVTSAQKNPTAFYLCASSIGQESSPLHFGNGTRLTVT.

CDR3 coding DNA: TGCGCCAGCAGTCCGTATACAGTGAAATTAGCGGGGGGTGGTGAGCAGTTCTTC. It specifies CASSPYTVKLAGGGEQFF. The J gene is TRBJ2-1, the V gene TRBV5-1; 10 nucleotides line up with TRBD2. The CDR3 sequence is 18 residues long. Germline V CDR1 and CDR2: SGHRS, YFSETQ. V lost 5 bases, J lost 9 bases, and 20 bases stayed unmatched.

This clone appeared a single time. The J gene is TRBJ1-1, the V gene TRBV28; unclear D gene. Germline loops: CDR1 MDHEN, CDR2 SYDVKM. Trimming took off 6 bases at V and 1 base at J, with 15 bases between the two ends. The CDR3 has 15 amino acids. The CDR3 region has the DNA TGTGCCAGCAGCCTAACGGGGATAGCGAACACTGAAGCTTTCTTT. Protein sequence: CASSLTGIANTEAFF.

This chain uses TRBV5-1 with TRBJ1-2, with 7 bases lining up with TRBD1. Per germline, CDR1 SGHRS and CDR2 YFSETQ. The CDR3 sequence is 14 residues long. Trimming at V came to 3 bases and at J to 1 base, leaving 3 bases not matched to a gene. CDR3 residues: CASSSGQNNYGYTF. The CDR3 nucleotides read TGCGCCAGCAGCTCGGGACAGAATAACTATGGCTACACCTTC.

J is TRBJ2-7 and V is TRBV6-5, with 8 nucleotides matching TRBD2. CDR3 size: 15 residues. V dropped 6 bases and J dropped 6; count of bases not matched to a gene: 13. The germline CDR1 and CDR2 sequences are MNHEY and SVGAGI. CDR3 in DNA: TGTGCCAGCAGCTCATATAGCGGGAAACCGGGCGAGCAGTACTTC. This translates into CASSSYSGKPGEQYF.

The rearrangement joins TRBV9 to TRBJ1-4, with 10 bases that match TRBD1. V trimming: 4 bases; J trimming: 5 bases; junction bases outside the gene matches: 8. CDR1 and CDR2 (germline): SGDLS, YYNGEE. CDR3 size: 16 residues. The CDR3 sequence is CASSQMPGQGNEKLFF. The CDR3 nucleotides are TGTGCCAGCAGCCAGATGCCGGGACAGGGGAATGAAAAACTGTTTTTT.

To note about this clone: Other DNA sequences in the sample encode the same CDR3. The chain uses TRBV5-1 and TRBJ2-3; 11 bases match TRBD2. This CDR3 region has 16 residues. The junction had 3 bases not matched to a gene; V was cut back by 1 base and J by 2 bases. The germline V gene encodes CDR1 SGHRS and CDR2 YFSETQ. Here the CDR3 DNA reads TGCGCCAGCAGCTTGAGTAGCGGGGGGGCCACAGATACGCAGTATTTT. Translating it yields CASSLSSGGATDTQYF. Full variable domain (missing parts from reference TRBV5-1 and TRBJ2-3): KAGVTQTPRYLIKTRGQQVTLSCSPISGHRSVSWYQQTPGQGLQFLFEYFSETQRNKGNFPGRFSGRQFSNSRSEMNVSTLELGDSALYLCASSLSSGGATDTQYFGPGTRLTVL.

The chain links TRBV7-2 to TRBJ1-3; D is possibly TRBD1 (6 bases). The CDR3 has 16 amino acids. The V gene lost 1 base and the J gene lost 0 bases, with 10 bases spanning the gap. The germline gives CDR1 SGHTA, CDR2 FQGNSA. DNA of the CDR3: TGTGCCAGCAGCTTAGTCGGACAGACCTCTGGAAACACCATATATTTT. Protein: CASSLVGQTSGNTIYF.

The V call is TRBV12-3 or TRBV12-4, the J call TRBJ1-2; TRBD1 matches at 7 bases. V trimming: 5 bases; J trimming: 8 bases; junction bases outside the gene matches: 2. This CDR3 comprises 11 residues. The CDR3 bases are TGTGCCAGCAGTACAGGGGAAGGCTACACCTTC. The encoded protein is CASSTGEGYTF.

The CDR3 loop reads CATSVGGGGKEETQYF. The CDR3 coding sequence is TGTGCCACCAGTGTAGGGGGTGGGGGCAAAGAAGAGACCCAGTACTTC. The chain is built from TRBV24-1 and TRBJ2-5, with a possible D match to TRBD1 (6 bases). The CDR3 runs to 16 residues. CDR1 is KGHDR and CDR2 is SFDVKD in the germline V gene. Trimming cost V 5 bases and J 3 bases, with 18 bases left between them.

This clone was seen a single time. V is TRBV12-3 or TRBV12-4 and J is TRBJ1-1, with TRBD1 as a possible D gene (5 bases). CDR3 size: 13 residues. The V and J ends lost 6 bases and 4 bases respectively, with 12 bases between them. CDR3 in amino acids: CASSQIRGTEAFF. The CDR3 DNA reads as TGTGCCAGCAGCCAAATAAGGGGCACTGAAGCTTTCTTT.

This CDR3 reads CASSFKVAGPDTQYF. Here the CDR3 DNA reads TGTGCCAGCAGTTTTAAGGTGGCGGGACCGGATACGCAGTATTTT. The rearrangement joins TRBV7-2 to TRBJ2-3; possible D gene TRBD2, 6 bases. The CDR3 consists of 15 residues. Per germline, CDR1 SGHTA and CDR2 FQGNSA. With 6 bases removed from V and 6 bases from J, the gap between germline ends came to 19 bases.

As regards this clone: Compared with germline, one end of the junction differs, possibly owing to a read error. This chain joins TRBV7-7 and TRBJ2-1, with D maybe TRBD1 (6 bases). In germline, CDR1 is SSHAT, CDR2 FNYEAQ (reference sequence). The CDR3 length is 16 residues. The chain's CDR3 is CASSPTGTRSYNEQFF. In DNA form, the CDR3 reads TGTGCTAGCAGCCCAACCGGGACAAGATCTTACAATGAGCAGTTCTTC.

The chain couples TRBV7-2 to TRBJ1-3; D remains unclear. The ends were cut back, 1 base at V and 0 bases at J, with 4 bases in the middle. The CDR3 is 14 amino acids. Germline-derived CDR1 and CDR2 are SGHTA and FQGNSA. The CDR3 sequence: CASSLGSSGNTIYF. For the CDR3, the DNA is TGTGCCAGCAGCTTAGGGAGCTCTGGAAACACCATATATTTT.

The chain is built from TRBV2 and TRBJ1-1, with 8 bases identical to TRBD1. Trimming cost V 4 bases and J 5 bases; bases outside gene matches: 9. CDR1 is SNHLY and CDR2 is FYNNEI in the germline V gene. This CDR3 is built from 15 residues. The DNA of the CDR3 is TGTGCCAGCAGTGGCGGACAGGGAATAGGTACTGAAGCTTTCTTT. Translating it yields CASSGGQGIGTEAFF.

This clone has more than one count but fewer than ten. V usage is TRBV19 and J usage is TRBJ1-1, with TRBD1 identical over 10 bases. Germline CDR1 is LNHDA and CDR2 is SQIVND (reference sequence). This CDR3 region has 14 residues. Unmatched junction bases numbered 6, after V lost 7 bases and J lost 4 bases. The CDR3 region is CASNRQGARTEAFF. DNA of the CDR3: TGTGCCAGTAATAGACAGGGGGCGCGCACTGAAGCTTTCTTT.